A selection of T cell receptor beta chains follows, all from one sample in a study of T-cell reconstitution after alpha-beta-depleted transplantation in children. TCRdb re-analysed the PCR reads in MiXCR, keeping a single row per CDR3 protein. The profile shows some 81,000 distinct CDR3 sequences, roughly 15% of them singletons. The material was PBMCs, mostly from graft donor cells, obtained 180 days after TCRalphabeta/CD19-depleted stem cell transplant. The source of these receptors is a male patient between 2 and 10 years old who had a stem cell transplant for acute lymphoblastic leukemia, so the T cells may come from the graft donor. The CDR3 runs from the conserved cysteine through the conserved F or W. The order of the fields is D gene, V gene, clone size, J gene, CDR3 protein, CDR3 DNA. D genes are given only for firm matches. Expanded clones get a size class; other rows say once, few or many, or leave the size out.

D gene: -
V gene: TRBV11-2
clone size: -
J gene: TRBJ1-2
CDR3 protein: CASSWVGGDYGYTF
CDR3 DNA: TGTGCCAGCAGCTGGGTGGGGGGGGACTATGGCTACACCTTC

D gene: -
V gene: TRBV29-1
clone size: few
J gene: TRBJ1-5
CDR3 protein: CSATSSSNQPQHF
CDR3 DNA: TGCAGCGCTACCTCCAGTAGCAATCAGCCCCAGCATTTT

D gene: TRBD2
V gene: TRBV6-1
clone size: -
J gene: TRBJ2-1
CDR3 protein: CASRELWGGSGEQFF
CDR3 DNA: TGTGCCAGCAGGGAGTTGTGGGGGGGGTCTGGTGAGCAGTTCTTC

D gene: -
V gene: TRBV27
clone size: few
J gene: TRBJ2-7
CDR3 protein: CASSLRDSSSYEQYF
CDR3 DNA: TGTGCCAGCAGTTTAAGAGACAGTAGCTCCTACGAGCAGTACTTC

D gene: TRBD1
V gene: TRBV5-1
clone size: few
J gene: TRBJ1-1
CDR3 protein: CASSFMTGDNTEAFF
CDR3 DNA: TGCGCCAGCAGCTTTATGACAGGGGATAACACTGAAGCTTTCTTT

D gene: -
V gene: TRBV6-5
clone size: -
J gene: TRBJ2-3
CDR3 protein: CASSYSQGLRTDTQYF
CDR3 DNA: TGTGCCAGCAGTTACTCGCAAGGGCTTCGCACAGATACGCAGTATTTT

D gene: -
V gene: TRBV20-1
clone size: -
J gene: TRBJ1-2
CDR3 protein: CSARETGGYGYTF
CDR3 DNA: TGCAGTGCTAGAGAGACAGGCGGATATGGCTACACCTTC

D gene: TRBD1
V gene: TRBV7-2
clone size: many
J gene: TRBJ2-1
CDR3 protein: CASTRWTGLDEQFF
CDR3 DNA: TGTGCCAGCACCCGTTGGACAGGGTTGGATGAGCAGTTCTTC

D gene: TRBD2
V gene: TRBV7-2
clone size: -
J gene: TRBJ2-5
CDR3 protein: CASSLGLAVQETQYF
CDR3 DNA: TGTGCCAGCAGCTTAGGGCTAGCGGTCCAAGAGACCCAGTACTTC

D gene: -
V gene: TRBV7-2
clone size: -
J gene: TRBJ1-3
CDR3 protein: CARSPFSGNTIYF
CDR3 DNA: TGTGCCAGAAGCCCCTTCTCTGGAAACACCATATATTTT

D gene: TRBD2
V gene: TRBV4-3
clone size: few
J gene: TRBJ2-7
CDR3 protein: CASSPSVAGVYSYEQYF
CDR3 DNA: TGCGCCAGCAGCCCCAGTGTAGCGGGGGTGTATTCCTACGAGCAGTACTTC

D gene: TRBD2
V gene: TRBV7-2
clone size: -
J gene: TRBJ2-3
CDR3 protein: CASSRGKTSTTDTQYF
CDR3 DNA: TGTGCCAGCAGCCGAGGGAAGACTAGCACCACAGATACGCAGTATTTT

D gene: TRBD1
V gene: TRBV4-3
clone size: few
J gene: TRBJ2-1
CDR3 protein: CASSQDGTGDHEQFF
CDR3 DNA: TGCGCCAGCAGCCAAGACGGGACAGGGGACCATGAGCAGTTCTTC

D gene: -
V gene: TRBV6-6
clone size: few
J gene: TRBJ2-7
CDR3 protein: CAVRDAYEQYF
CDR3 DNA: TGTGCCGTCCGGGACGCCTACGAGCAGTACTTC

D gene: -
V gene: TRBV5-1
clone size: -
J gene: TRBJ2-5
CDR3 protein: CASSPVDYQETQYF
CDR3 DNA: TGCGCCAGCAGCCCGGTTGACTACCAAGAGACCCAGTACTTC

D gene: TRBD2
V gene: TRBV6-1
clone size: many
J gene: TRBJ2-1
CDR3 protein: CASRGGTSGSNEQFF
CDR3 DNA: TGTGCCAGCAGAGGAGGAACTAGCGGTTCAAATGAGCAGTTCTTC

D gene: -
V gene: TRBV5-1
clone size: few
J gene: TRBJ2-2
CDR3 protein: CASSLGAPINTGELFF
CDR3 DNA: TGCGCCAGCAGCTTGGGAGCGCCCATCAACACCGGGGAGCTGTTTTTT

D gene: -
V gene: TRBV4-2
clone size: few
J gene: TRBJ2-7
CDR3 protein: CASSPRGIPYEQYF
CDR3 DNA: TGTGCCAGCAGCCCGAGGGGAATCCCCTACGAGCAGTACTTC

D gene: TRBD1
V gene: TRBV2
clone size: few
J gene: TRBJ2-5
CDR3 protein: CASSEDREETQYF
CDR3 DNA: TGTGCCAGCTCCGAGGACAGGGAAGAGACCCAGTACTTC

D gene: -
V gene: TRBV29-1
clone size: -
J gene: TRBJ1-1
CDR3 protein: CSAGGVNTEAFF
CDR3 DNA: TGCAGCGCTGGAGGGGTCAACACTGAAGCTTTCTTT

D gene: -
V gene: TRBV20-1
clone size: -
J gene: TRBJ2-1
CDR3 protein: CSASLVEQFF
CDR3 DNA: TGCAGTGCTAGTCTGGTCGAGCAGTTCTTC

D gene: TRBD2
V gene: TRBV5-6
clone size: many
J gene: TRBJ2-1
CDR3 protein: CASNLGLAGANEQFF
CDR3 DNA: TGTGCCAGCAACCTCGGACTAGCGGGGGCTAATGAGCAGTTCTTC

D gene: -
V gene: TRBV20-1
clone size: few
J gene: TRBJ1-2
CDR3 protein: CSARGRRVGYYGYTF
CDR3 DNA: TGCAGTGCTAGAGGACGGAGGGTCGGCTACTATGGCTACACCTTC

D gene: TRBD1
V gene: TRBV12-3/TRBV12-4
clone size: -
J gene: TRBJ2-1
CDR3 protein: CACSLIETGQETQFF
CDR3 DNA: TGTGCCTGCAGTTTAATCGAGACAGGGCAAGAGACCCAGTTCTTC

D gene: TRBD1
V gene: TRBV6-6
clone size: few
J gene: TRBJ1-5
CDR3 protein: CASIRQGSNQPQHF
CDR3 DNA: TGTGCCAGCATCCGACAGGGGAGCAATCAGCCCCAGCATTTT

D gene: -
V gene: TRBV20-1
clone size: many
J gene: TRBJ1-6
CDR3 protein: CSARDPTKGESPLHF
CDR3 DNA: TGCAGTGCTAGAGACCCGACGAAGGGAGAATCACCCCTCCACTTT

D gene: -
V gene: TRBV6-1
clone size: few
J gene: TRBJ1-6
CDR3 protein: CASSLREGWYNSPLHF
CDR3 DNA: TGTGCCAGCAGTCTGCGGGAGGGATGGTATAATTCACCCCTCCACTTT

D gene: -
V gene: TRBV7-2
clone size: few
J gene: TRBJ1-2
CDR3 protein: CASSLGLGGYGYTF
CDR3 DNA: TGTGCCAGCAGCTTAGGACTGGGTGGCTATGGCTACACCTTC

D gene: TRBD2
V gene: TRBV20-1
clone size: -
J gene: TRBJ2-3
CDR3 protein: CRGFGLAGSTDTQYF
CDR3 DNA: TGCAGGGGATTTGGACTAGCGGGGAGCACAGATACGCAGTATTTT